Following are 6 T cell receptor beta chains from one sample sequenced in a study of shared clonotypes between healthy human individuals. The table came from immunoSEQ multiplex PCR; TCRdb's copy has only in-frame clones and leaves some out. The sample has around 2.5 million clones, under 95% seen once; the top ten hold 0.36%. The sample taken for sequencing was naive CD4+ T cells from PBMCs. The subset was: CD45RA+ positively selected. These TCRs come from a man in his late teens or twenties in good health. Some clones in this sample may be carry-over from other donors' samples.

The chain joins TRBV7-9 to TRBJ2-5; 8 bases align to TRBD2. CDR3 length: 16 amino acids. The junction had 15 bases not matched to a gene; V was cut back by 7 bases and J by 5 bases. Germline V lookup: CDR1 SEHNR, CDR2 FQNEAQ (reference sequence). CDR3 residues: CASMSPPGTRRETQYF. In nucleotides, the CDR3 is TGTGCCAGCATGTCGCCCCCCGGGACTAGGCGCGAGACCCAGTACTTC.

This sequence joins TRBV7-3 and TRBJ1-1, with 9 positions matching TRBD1. Trimming cost V 5 bases and J 4 bases; bases outside gene matches: 5. Germline CDR1 and CDR2: SGHTA and FQGTGA. CDR3 size: 14 residues. This chain's CDR3 is CASSPGQGFTEAFF. As DNA, the CDR3 is TGTGCCAGCAGCCCGGGACAGGGCTTCACTGAAGCTTTCTTT.

V gene TRBV5-1 combines with J gene TRBJ1-4; D may be TRBD1 (5 bases). The V end lost 1 base, the J end lost 2 bases, and 9 bases lay between the germline ends. Germline V gene lookup returns CDR1 SGHRS and CDR2 YFSETQ. This CDR3 has 15 amino acids. The CDR3 region is CASSLTGVTNEKLFF. The CDR3 region has the DNA TGCGCCAGCAGCTTGACAGGTGTCACTAATGAAAAACTGTTTTTT.

The rearrangement links TRBV7-8 to TRBJ2-7; TRBD1 aligns across 7 bases. Germline assignment: CDR1 SGHVS and CDR2 FQNEAQ. The length of the CDR3 is 14 residues. Unmatched junction bases numbered 10, after V lost 5 bases and J lost 6 bases. The CDR3 coding sequence is TGTGCCAGCAGCGCATATCGGGACAGTCTCGAGCAGTACTTC. Translation gives CASSAYRDSLEQYF.

The rearrangement joins TRBV4-2 to TRBJ2-5, with D possibly matching TRBD2 (5 bases). This CDR3 has 16 amino acids. The V gene lost 0 bases and the J gene lost 2 bases, with 13 bases spanning the gap. Germline values: CDR1 LGHNA, CDR2 YNFKEQ. The CDR3 region has the DNA TGTGCCAGCAGCCAAGAGGAGTGGCGGGCTCAAGAGACCCAGTACTTC. It translates to CASSQEEWRAQETQYF.

The V and J genes are TRBV27 and TRBJ2-1; 9 bases align to TRBD1. The CDR3 length is 15 residues. Germline CDR1 MNHEY, CDR2 SMNVEV (reference sequence). J lost 2 bases, V lost 6 bases, and 5 bases had no gene match. The CDR3 loop is CASSWGQGPYNEQFF. Written as DNA, the CDR3 is TGTGCCAGCAGCTGGGGACAGGGCCCCTACAATGAGCAGTTCTTC.